This T cell receptor beta chain was identified in a study of T-cell memory formation after mild COVID-19. Libraries for TCRalpha and TCRbeta carried sample barcodes and unique molecular identifiers via 5'RACE. TCRdb passed the 5' RACE reads through MiXCR, listing each CDR3 protein once. The data show hundreds of thousands of distinct CDR3 sequences, approximately 18% seen once. Germline CDR1 reads SGHDN; CDR2 reads FVKESK. V shed 0 bases and J shed 4 bases, with 9 bases lying between them. This CDR3 is 14 amino acids long. The origin of this receptor is an adult woman who had mild COVID-19 (a few samples of this study predate the infection). Cell type and time point are not known. The sequencing sample was made of PBMCs or a T cell subset sorted from them (not recorded which). The genes are TRBV14 and TRBJ1-1; D is unresolved. The DNA for the CDR3 is TGTGCCAGCAGCCAAGATCTGGGGTTCACTGAAGCTTTCTTT. Protein: CASSQDLGFTEAFF. Filled out from reference TRBV14 and TRBJ1-1, the complete variable domain reads EAGVTQFPSHSVIEKGQTVTLRCDPISGHDNLYWYRRVMGKEIKFLLHFVKESKQDESGMPNNRFLAERTGGTYSTLKVQPAELEDSGVYFCASSQDLGFTEAFFGQGTRLTVV.